Included here is one T cell receptor beta chain sequence, with context. Its antigen is unknown. In the authors' workflow: Out-of-frame sequences were removed, leaving 2 million or so distinct TCRbeta sequences. Some clones are missing from TCRdb's copy, which holds only in-frame ones; the method was immunoSEQ multiplex PCR. V and J calls and clone size are given by that table; D and trimming were obtained from the DNA. The data hold about 57,000 clones, with roughly 80% observed a single time. V was clipped by 4 bases and J by 5 bases, with 15 bases between them. This CDR3 spans 14 amino acids. Germline loops: CDR1 SGDLS, CDR2 YYNGEE. The sort gate was single viable CD3+CD4+CD8-CD45RO+ cells for memory CD4+ T cells. This record comes from a study of memory CD4+ T cells and cytomegalovirus serostatus. The study, taken as a whole, reports: Suggested: most of the CMV-linked TCR signature lies in CD4+ memory cells. Repertoires predicted CMV serostatus with median bootstrapped AUC of roughly 0.96.

Sequenced: memory CD4+ T cells from blood. The chain uses TRBV9 and TRBJ2-5; D might be TRBD2 (6 bases). The TCR sequence derives from an adult in good health and CMV-seronegative. The CDR3 nucleotides are TGTGCCAGCAGCCCTCACCTGGGACTGGAGACCCAGTACTTC. Its protein is CASSPHLGLETQYF. The whole variable domain, remainder taken from reference TRBV9 and TRBJ2-5, is DSGVTQTPKHLITATGQRVTLRCSPRSGDLSVYWYQQSLDQGLQFLIQYYNGEERAKGNILERFSAQQFPDLHSELNLSSLELGDSALYFCASSPHLGLETQYFGPGTRLLVL.